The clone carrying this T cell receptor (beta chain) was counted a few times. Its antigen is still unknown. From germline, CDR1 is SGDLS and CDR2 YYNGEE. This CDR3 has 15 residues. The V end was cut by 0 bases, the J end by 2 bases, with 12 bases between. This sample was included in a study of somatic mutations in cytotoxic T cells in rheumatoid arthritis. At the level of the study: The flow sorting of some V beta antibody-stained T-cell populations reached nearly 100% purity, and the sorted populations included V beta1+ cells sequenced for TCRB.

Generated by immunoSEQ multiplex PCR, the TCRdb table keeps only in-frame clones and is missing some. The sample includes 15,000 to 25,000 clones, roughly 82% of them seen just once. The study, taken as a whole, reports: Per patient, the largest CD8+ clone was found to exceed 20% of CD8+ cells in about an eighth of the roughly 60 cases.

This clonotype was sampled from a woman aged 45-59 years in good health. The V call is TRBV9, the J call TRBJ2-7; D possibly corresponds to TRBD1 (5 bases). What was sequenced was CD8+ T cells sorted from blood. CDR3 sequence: CASSVETASPYEQYF. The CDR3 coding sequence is TGTGCCAGCAGCGTAGAGACAGCAAGTCCCTACGAGCAGTACTTC.